The following is a T cell receptor (beta chain) sequence with its context. The data were obtained in a study of blood T cell repertoires in COVID-19. Germline V gene data show CDR1 as SGHTA and CDR2 as FQGNSA. V was clipped by 2 bases and J by 1 base, with 12 bases between them. The CDR3 totals 15 residues. The method was immunoSEQ multiplex PCR; TCRdb's version includes in-frame clones alone and lacks a portion of them. Among a few hundred thousand clones, about nine tenths were seen once, and the ten largest hold 2.5% to 3.5%. The sequenced sample consisted of PBMCs or T cells enriched from blood (not recorded which). The chain recombines TRBV7-2 with TRBJ2-7; D might be TRBD2 (5 bases). This sequence was found in a woman aged 50 to 60 in a cohort exposed to, infected with or recovered from COVID-19 (not recorded which). CDR3 sequence (DNA): TGTGCCAGCAGCTTATACCCCCGAGGGTCCTACGAGCAGTACTTC. Residues: CASSLYPRGSYEQYF.